The 26 T cell receptor beta chains listed next were all sequenced from one sample in a study of T-cell reconstitution after alpha-beta-depleted transplantation in children. It was with unique molecular identifiers that the TCRbeta library was prepared. TCRdb reprocessed the PCR reads via MiXCR and lists one record per CDR3 protein. The table lists some 120,000 distinct CDR3 sequences, roughly 23% of them singletons. The specimen was PBMCs, mostly from graft donor cells, collected 180 days after TCRalphabeta/CD19-depleted stem cell transplant. The origin of the receptors is a male patient aged 2 to 9 who had a stem cell transplant for chronic granulomatous disease, so the T cells may come from the graft donor.

This clonotype was counted ten times or more. The chain joins TRBV4-3 to TRBJ2-2; a weak D match, TRBD1 (6 bases). This CDR3 contains 17 residues. Germline loops: CDR1 LGHNA, CDR2 YSLEER. V shed 3 bases and J shed 1 base, with 15 bases lying between them. This chain's CDR3 is CASSHIPGQRNTGELFF. The CDR3 DNA reads TGCGCCAGCAGCCACATCCCGGGACAACGGAACACCGGGGAGCTGTTTTTT.

This clonotype showed up just a few times. The chain links TRBV6-2 or TRBV6-3 to TRBJ1-2, with D possibly matching TRBD1 (5 bases). Trimming removed 6 bases at V and 0 bases at J, with 14 bases between. The CDR3 covers 15 residues. Germline V gene sequence: CDR1 MNHEY, CDR2 SVGEGT. CDR3 residues: CASRSGPQPNYGYTF. The CDR3 DNA is TGTGCCAGCAGGTCGGGACCGCAGCCTAACTATGGCTACACCTTC.

There are a few counts of this clonotype. The V call is TRBV6-1, the J call TRBJ2-2; 8 bases are shared with TRBD2. The CDR3 extends over 15 amino acids. The ends lost 6 bases at V and 6 bases at J; junction bases unmatched: 9. In germline, CDR1 is MNHNS, CDR2 SASEGT. Written as DNA, the CDR3 is TGTGCCAGCAGGATATGGACTAGCCCTCCCGGGGAGCTGTTTTTT. Residues: CASRIWTSPPGELFF.

The chain recombines TRBV7-9 with TRBJ2-4, with D perhaps assigned TRBD1 or TRBD2 (5 bases each). Trimming cost V 2 bases and J 6 bases, with 14 bases left between them. This CDR3 contains 15 residues. Germline assignment: CDR1 SEHNR and CDR2 FQNEAQ (reference sequence). CDR3 sequence reads: CASSLSPKRGNIQYF. The CDR3 DNA is TGTGCCAGCAGCTTATCCCCGAAGAGGGGAAACATTCAGTACTTC.

The chain employs TRBV20-1 and TRBJ2-1, with 8 bases matching TRBD2. Germline assignment: CDR1 DFQATT and CDR2 SNEGSKA (reference sequence). Trimming took 3 bases from V and 4 from J; bases not matched to a gene: 11. The CDR3 is 16 amino acids. The CDR3 DNA reads TGCAGTGCTAGTTCTAGCGGGCCGATCTTGTACAATGAGCAGTTCTTC. Protein sequence: CSASSSGPILYNEQFF.

Ten or more counts support this clonotype. J is TRBJ2-3 and V is TRBV20-1; D remains ambiguous. The CDR3 is 11 amino acids. V shed 2 bases and J shed 5 bases, with 5 bases lying between them. Germline V CDR1 and CDR2: DFQATT, SNEGSKA (reference sequence). CDR3 amino acids: CSARSGDTQYF. CDR3 bases: TGCAGTGCTAGATCGGGAGATACGCAGTATTTT.

V gene TRBV6-2 or TRBV6-3 combines with J gene TRBJ2-1; 8 bases fit TRBD2. This CDR3 spans 15 amino acids. V dropped 6 bases and J dropped 7; count of bases not matched to a gene: 11. Germline assignment: CDR1 MNHEY and CDR2 SVGEGT. The DNA for the CDR3 is TGTGCCAGCAGGATTAGCGGGGACGGATGGAATGAGCAGTTCTTC. This sequence encodes CASRISGDGWNEQFF.

This clonotype was seen many times. The chain employs TRBV20-1 and TRBJ2-7; D perhaps matches TRBD2 (5 bases). The V gene's germline CDR1 is DFQATT and CDR2 SNEGSKA (reference sequence). The CDR3 is 13 residues long. V lost 3 bases and J lost 4, with 13 bases in between. The CDR3 region has the DNA TGCAGTGCTAGGAGGGATCCTAGGTACGAGCAGTACTTC. It specifies CSARRDPRYEQYF.

V gene TRBV12-3 or TRBV12-4 combines with J gene TRBJ2-3, with 8 bases identical to TRBD1. This CDR3 has 16 residues. V trimming: 6 bases; J trimming: 0 bases; junction bases outside the gene matches: 8. The CDR3: CASSRTGKGSTDTQYF. Written as DNA, the CDR3 is TGTGCCAGCAGCAGGACAGGGAAGGGAAGCACAGATACGCAGTATTTT.

This clonotype has just a few counts. The chain recombines TRBV2 with TRBJ2-1, with 8 bases lining up with TRBD2. V shed 8 bases, J shed 9 bases, and the junction held 12 bases outside the gene matches. Germline V lookup: CDR1 SNHLY, CDR2 FYNNEI. The CDR3 covers 14 residues. CDR3 sequence (DNA): TGTGCCAGCCCCGGGGGGGGAGGATTGGGTGAGCAGTTCTTC. Amino acid sequence: CASPGGGGLGEQFF. Using reference TRBV2 and TRBJ2-1 for the parts outside the CDR3, the full variable domain is EPEVTQTPSHQVTQMGQEVILRCVPISNHLYFYWYRQILGQKVEFLVSFYNNEISEKSEIFDDQFSVERPDGSNFTLKIRSTKLEDSAMYFCASPGGGGLGEQFFGPGTRLTVL.

This clonotype came up a few times. The V call is TRBV20-1, the J call TRBJ2-1, with 12 bases that match TRBD2. The CDR3 consists of 16 residues. V shed 5 bases and J 2 bases; nucleotides not matched to a gene: 7. The germline V gene has CDR1 DFQATT and CDR2 SNEGSKA (reference sequence). The chain's CDR3 is CSAARLAGDAYNEQFF. The CDR3 DNA reads as TGCAGTGCTGCCCGACTAGCGGGAGATGCCTACAATGAGCAGTTCTTC.

This clonotype showed up many times. CDR3 sequence: CASRQRTGGGTDTQYF. CDR3 sequence (DNA): TGTGCCAGCAGACAACGAACAGGGGGCGGAACAGATACGCAGTATTTT. The chain couples TRBV12-3 or TRBV12-4 to TRBJ2-3, with 9 bases fitting TRBD1. This CDR3 contains 16 residues. J gave up 3 bases and V 6 bases, and 10 bases lay outside the gene matches.

This clonotype has a count of ten or more. This rearrangement joins TRBV29-1 to TRBJ1-1, with no clear D. V gave up 4 bases and J gave up 5 bases, with 8 bases separating them. Germline V gives CDR1 SQVTM, CDR2 ANQGSEA. The CDR3 runs 11 residues. The CDR3: CSVARATEAFF. In DNA form, the CDR3 reads TGCAGCGTTGCAAGGGCTACTGAAGCTTTCTTT.

This clonotype was recorded at least ten times. This chain uses TRBV9 with TRBJ2-5, with TRBD1 matching 7 bases. V trimming: 0 bases; J trimming: 1 base; junction bases outside the gene matches: 6. Looked up from germline, CDR1 is SGDLS and CDR2 is YYNGEE. The CDR3 has 16 residues. CDR3 nucleotides: TGTGCCAGCAGCGTAGGCGTGACAGGGCCCCAAGAGACCCAGTACTTC. This sequence encodes CASSVGVTGPQETQYF.

The gene calls are TRBV5-1 and TRBJ2-5; D gene uncertain. V shed 8 bases and J shed 5 bases, with 16 bases lying between them. Looked up from germline, CDR1 is SGHRS and CDR2 is YFSETQ. This CDR3 has 13 residues. The CDR3 loop is CARASHSPETQYF. CDR3 DNA: TGCGCCAGAGCAAGCCATTCTCCGGAGACCCAGTACTTC.

The rearrangement joins TRBV18 to TRBJ1-2, with 7 bases identical to TRBD1. The CDR3 has 14 residues. J lost 2 bases, V lost 2 bases, and 2 bases had no gene match. Germline V gene sequence: CDR1 KGHSH, CDR2 LQKENI. The CDR3 here is CASSPSGQNYGYTF. The CDR3 DNA reads as TGTGCCAGCTCACCATCGGGACAGAACTATGGCTACACCTTC.

This clonotype was observed a handful of times. This rearrangement joins TRBV5-6 to TRBJ2-1; 7 bases map to TRBD2. V lost 4 bases to trimming and J lost 3 bases; unmatched junction nucleotides: 10. Germline lookup yields CDR1 SGHDT and CDR2 YYEEEE. The CDR3 runs 16 residues. Here the CDR3 DNA reads TGTGCCAGCAGCCCGAGTCCCAGCGGGGTCTACAATGAGCAGTTCTTC. Encoded protein: CASSPSPSGVYNEQFF.

This clonotype appeared many times. The chain recombines TRBV10-3 with TRBJ1-3; D possibly corresponds to TRBD1 (5 bases). Trimming cost V 3 bases and J 3 bases, with 15 bases left between them. Germline CDR1 and CDR2: ENHRY and SYGVKD. The CDR3 extends over 16 amino acids. The CDR3 DNA reads as TGTGCCATCAGTGAACAGGACAAAGGATTTGGAAACACCATATATTTT. This encodes CAISEQDKGFGNTIYF.

The chain is built from TRBV15 and TRBJ2-3; D ambiguous. Between the trimmed V and J ends, which lost 0 bases and 5 bases, there was a span of 6 bases. The CDR3 runs 13 residues. The germline V gene has CDR1 LNHNV and CDR2 YYDKDF (reference sequence). The CDR3 DNA follows: TGTGCCACCAGCAGAGATTTTCGAGATACGCAGTATTTT. Residues: CATSRDFRDTQYF.

The chain has TRBV29-1 and TRBJ2-1, with D possibly TRBD2 on 7 matching bases. CDR1 and CDR2 from the germline V gene are SQVTM and ANQGSEA. The CDR3 is 14 residues long. Between the trimmed V and J ends, which lost 6 bases and 7 bases, there was a span of 19 bases. The CDR3 is CSVRGGGVWNEQFF. The DNA of the CDR3 is TGCAGCGTGAGGGGGGGGGGAGTCTGGAATGAGCAGTTCTTC.

This clonotype showed up just a few times. A read error may account for a junction end that differs from germline. The chain links TRBV19 to TRBJ2-6, with a weak D call TRBD2 (6 bases). CDR3 length: 15 amino acids. Germline loops: CDR1 LNHDA, CDR2 SQIVND (reference sequence). The CDR3 DNA reads as TGTGCCAGTAGTGCCGAAAGGTGGAGGGCCAACGGCCTGACTTTC. It codes for CASSAERWRANGLTF.

This sequence joins TRBV5-1 and TRBJ2-2, with 11 bases that match TRBD2. With V trimmed by 4 bases and J by 5 bases, 19 bases remained unmatched. From germline, CDR1 is SGHRS and CDR2 YFSETQ. The CDR3 totals 20 residues. CDR3 sequence: CASSPLPTSGANSRTGELFF. The CDR3 DNA reads TGCGCCAGCAGCCCTTTACCGACTAGCGGGGCCAACAGTAGGACCGGGGAGCTGTTTTTT.

This clonotype was picked up many times. The genes are TRBV7-2 and TRBJ2-7; possibly TRBD1 for D (5 bases). The CDR3 consists of 16 residues. V was trimmed by 1 base and J by 0 bases, leaving 13 bases between them. Germline V gene lookup returns CDR1 SGHTA and CDR2 FQGNSA. The CDR3 DNA is TGTGCCAGCAGCTTAGGGATGGGGCGGACCTCCTACGAGCAGTACTTC. Residues: CASSLGMGRTSYEQYF.

This clonotype was counted only a few times. The V gene is TRBV7-2, the J gene TRBJ2-1; 12 positions agree with TRBD2. This CDR3 contains 16 residues. The ends lost 3 bases at V and 8 bases at J; junction bases unmatched: 8. Germline V gene lookup returns CDR1 SGHTA and CDR2 FQGNSA. CDR3 bases: TGTGCCAGCAGCTTGTCTTCTAGCGGGGGGGCGTATGAGCAGTTCTTC. This encodes CASSLSSSGGAYEQFF.

This clonotype was observed a handful of times. The chain links TRBV10-3 to TRBJ2-3, with D uncertain. This CDR3 has 19 amino acids. The germline V gene encodes CDR1 ENHRY and CDR2 SYGVKD. Trimming took 0 bases from V and 0 from J, leaving 19 bases between them. CDR3 sequence: CAISESVTDPFLSTDTQYF. The CDR3 DNA sequence: TGTGCCATCAGTGAGTCAGTCACCGACCCTTTTCTTAGCACAGATACGCAGTATTTT.

A few counts support this clonotype. The V and J genes are TRBV12-3 or TRBV12-4 and TRBJ1-2; the D gene is possibly TRBD1 (5 bases). The V and J ends lost 2 bases and 4 bases respectively, with 8 bases between them. This CDR3 has 13 residues. As DNA, the CDR3 is TGTGCCAGCAGTTTAAATGGGGGCTATGGCTACACCTTC. Translated: CASSLNGGYGYTF.